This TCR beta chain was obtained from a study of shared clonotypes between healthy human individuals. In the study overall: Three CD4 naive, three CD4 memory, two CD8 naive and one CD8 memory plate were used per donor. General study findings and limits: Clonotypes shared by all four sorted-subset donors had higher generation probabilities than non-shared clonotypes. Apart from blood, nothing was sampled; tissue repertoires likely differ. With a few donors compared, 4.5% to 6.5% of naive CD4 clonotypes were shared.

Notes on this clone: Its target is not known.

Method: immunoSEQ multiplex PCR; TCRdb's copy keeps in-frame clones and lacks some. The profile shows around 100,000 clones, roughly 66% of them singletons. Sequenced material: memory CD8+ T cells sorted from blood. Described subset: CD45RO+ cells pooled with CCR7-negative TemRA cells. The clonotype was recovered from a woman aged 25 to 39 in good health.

The CDR3 here is CAWNSPTQRWNTGELFF. CDR3 nucleotide sequence: TGTGCCTGGAATAGCCCTACCCAACGCTGGAACACCGGGGAGCTGTTTTTT. The chain uses TRBV30 and TRBJ2-2, with D hard to call. Germline loops: CDR1 GTSNPN, CDR2 SVGIG (reference sequence). V was clipped by 4 bases and J by 1 base, with 19 bases between them. The CDR3 extends over 17 amino acids.